A selection of T cell receptor beta chains follows, all from one sample in a study of T cell responses to AZD1222 COVID-19 vaccine. Sequenced by immunoSEQ multiplex PCR; TCRdb stores in-frame clones only, minus some. The sample lists about 120,000 clones; 87% were seen once. The sequencing used peripheral blood, collected on day 0 of AZD1222 vaccination. The receptors derive from an adult in good health. The CDR3 runs from the conserved cysteine through the conserved F or W. Fields, in order: J gene, V gene, clone size, D gene, CDR3 protein, CDR3 DNA. The D gene is left open where the match is weak. Clone size appears in some rows only: once, few, many, or a class for an expanded clone.

J: TRBJ1-1; V: TRBV19; size: -; D: -; CDR3: CASSIDQGRTEAFF; DNA: TGTGCCAGTAGTATAGACCAGGGTCGGACTGAAGCTTTCTTT
J: TRBJ2-2; V: TRBV5-1; size: -; D: -; CDR3: CASSLRENTGELFF; DNA: TGCGCCAGCAGCTTGCGAGAGAACACCGGGGAGCTGTTTTTT
J: TRBJ1-4; V: TRBV18; size: -; D: -; CDR3: CASSPGNPRTNEKLFF; DNA: TGTGCCAGCTCACCAGGAAACCCGCGTACTAATGAAAAACTGTTTTTT
J: TRBJ1-3; V: TRBV6-2/TRBV6-3; size: -; D: -; CDR3: CASSYGGTIYF; DNA: TGTGCCAGCAGTTACGGGGGAACCATATATTTT
J: TRBJ2-1; V: TRBV3-1/TRBV3-2; size: -; D: TRBD2; CDR3: CASRQSASGGNNEQFF; DNA: TGTGCCAGCAGACAATCTGCTAGCGGGGGAAACAATGAGCAGTTCTTC
J: TRBJ1-2; V: TRBV7-9; size: -; D: -; CDR3: CASSHPRGYTF; DNA: TGTGCCAGCAGCCATCCCCGTGGCTACACCTTC
J: TRBJ2-7; V: TRBV30; size: -; D: -; CDR3: CAWSVLPPPSSYEQYF; DNA: TGTGCCTGGAGTGTACTCCCGCCGCCGAGCTCCTACGAGCAGTACTTC
J: TRBJ2-7; V: TRBV9; size: -; D: TRBD2; CDR3: CASSLERGVQYF; DNA: TGTGCCAGCAGTTTAGAGCGGGGGGTTCAGTACTTC
J: TRBJ2-7; V: TRBV4-3; size: few; D: -; CDR3: CASSQELASYEQYF; DNA: TGCGCCAGCAGCCAAGAGTTGGCCTCCTACGAGCAGTACTTC
J: TRBJ2-3; V: TRBV6-5; size: -; D: TRBD1; CDR3: CASSPQTGVSDTQYF; DNA: TGTGCCAGCAGCCCCCAGACAGGGGTGTCAGATACGCAGTATTTT
J: TRBJ2-1; V: TRBV7-9; size: -; D: -; CDR3: CASSLGAASLTLYNEQFF; DNA: TGTGCCAGCAGCTTAGGGGCGGCCTCTCTTACCCTCTACAATGAGCAGTTCTTC
J: TRBJ1-6; V: TRBV6-5; size: -; D: TRBD1; CDR3: CASSSPRGSSPLHF; DNA: TGTGCCAGCAGTAGCCCCAGGGGGAGTTCACCCCTCCACTTT
J: TRBJ1-2; V: TRBV28; size: -; D: TRBD1; CDR3: CASMRDRGQEDYGYTF; DNA: TGTGCCAGCATGCGGGACAGGGGGCAGGAGGACTATGGCTACACCTTC
J: TRBJ2-5; V: TRBV9; size: -; D: TRBD2; CDR3: CASSPWTSGGETQYF; DNA: TGTGCCAGCAGCCCCTGGACTAGCGGGGGGGAGACCCAGTACTTC
J: TRBJ1-1; V: TRBV13; size: -; D: TRBD1; CDR3: CASSAGFWDRMNTEAFF; DNA: TGTGCCAGCAGTGCAGGGTTTTGGGACAGGATGAACACTGAAGCTTTCTTT
J: TRBJ2-3; V: TRBV3-1/TRBV3-2; size: once; D: TRBD2; CDR3: CASSQGTSGGYTDTQYF; DNA: TGTGCCAGCAGCCAAGGGACTAGCGGGGGTTACACAGATACGCAGTATTTT
J: TRBJ1-1; V: TRBV10-3; size: -; D: -; CDR3: CAISVNEAGSGTEAFF; DNA: TGTGCCATCAGTGTTAACGAGGCAGGGTCGGGGACTGAAGCTTTCTTT
J: TRBJ2-7; V: TRBV19; size: -; D: -; CDR3: CASKEAASYEQYF; DNA: TGTGCCAGTAAGGAGGCAGCTTCCTACGAGCAGTACTTC
J: TRBJ2-5; V: TRBV2; size: -; D: -; CDR3: CASSVGERETQYF; DNA: TGTGCCAGCAGTGTTGGGGAGAGAGAGACCCAGTACTTC
J: TRBJ2-7; V: TRBV18; size: once; D: -; CDR3: CASSPLKGYEQYF; DNA: TGTGCCAGCTCACCACTTAAGGGTTACGAGCAGTACTTC